A single sample gave rise to the 28 T cell receptor beta chains below, sequenced in a study of CD8 T cells in Susac syndrome. cDNA came from about 0.5 to 1 ug RNA primed by random hexamers. TCRdb re-analysed the immunoSEQ multiplex PCR reads in MiXCR, keeping a single row per CDR3 protein. The table lists about 150,000 distinct CDR3 sequences, approximately 95% of them singletons. The specimen was CD4+ T cells from PBMCs. These receptors were taken from a human donor with Susac syndrome.

V is TRBV4-2 and J is TRBJ2-3; TRBD2 might be the D (6 bases). V was clipped by 0 bases and J by 0 bases, with 13 bases between them. Germline loops: CDR1 LGHNA, CDR2 YNFKEQ. The CDR3 covers 17 residues. DNA of the CDR3: TGTGCCAGCAGCCAAGAGGGCGGGACTGCTAGCACAGATACGCAGTATTTT. This encodes CASSQEGGTASTDTQYF.

J is TRBJ2-2 and V is TRBV7-3, with D perhaps TRBD1 (5 bases). Germline V CDR1 and CDR2: SGHTA, FQGTGA. V gave up 4 bases and J gave up 8 bases, with 14 bases separating them. The CDR3 has 14 amino acids. The CDR3 DNA follows: TGTGCCAGCAGCTCCCAAGAGGACATGGGGGAGCTGTTTTTT. Translated, it gives CASSSQEDMGELFF.

The chain has TRBV6-1 and TRBJ2-3; 12 bases map to TRBD2. Per germline, CDR1 MNHNS and CDR2 SASEGT. The CDR3 consists of 16 residues. Trimming removed 6 bases from V and 1 base from J; junction bases left unmatched: 5. CDR3 amino acids: CASRPLAGGGTDTQYF. CDR3 coding DNA: TGTGCCAGCAGACCTCTAGCGGGGGGGGGCACAGATACGCAGTATTTT.

The genes are TRBV3-1 and TRBJ2-1; D may be TRBD2 (6 bases). The CDR3 runs to 11 residues. The germline V gene encodes CDR1 LGHDT and CDR2 YNNKEL (reference sequence). Trimming removed 0 bases from V and 15 bases from J, with 9 bases in between. The CDR3 loop is CASSQEGGRFF. The CDR3 region has the DNA TGTGCCAGCAGCCAAGAGGGGGGTAGGTTCTTC.

The rearrangement joins TRBV7-3 to TRBJ2-1; 7 nucleotides align to TRBD2. CDR3 length: 14 amino acids. With V trimmed by 2 bases and J by 3 bases, 1 base remained unmatched. In germline, CDR1 is SGHTA, CDR2 FQGTGA. DNA for the CDR3: TGTGCCAGCAGCTTACTAGCGGACTACAATGAGCAGTTCTTC. This sequence encodes CASSLLADYNEQFF.

This chain connects TRBV18 to TRBJ2-1; 11 positions agree with TRBD2. The CDR3 loop spans 16 amino acids. The trim removed 4 bases at V and 6 bases at J, leaving 8 bases unmatched. Germline CDR1 reads KGHSH; CDR2 reads LQKENI. The CDR3 reads CASSLTSGMEGNEQFF. CDR3 nucleotide sequence: TGTGCCAGCTCACTGACTAGCGGGATGGAGGGCAATGAGCAGTTCTTC.

This chain connects TRBV2 to TRBJ2-2; 9 bases line up with TRBD2. V shed 4 bases and J 8 bases; nucleotides not matched to a gene: 8. The CDR3 consists of 15 residues. Germline lookup yields CDR1 SNHLY and CDR2 FYNNEI. The CDR3 nucleotides read TGTGCCAGCAGTGTAGCGGGGGAGACAGTAGGGGAGCTGTTTTTT. Its translation is CASSVAGETVGELFF.

The chain couples TRBV4-3 to TRBJ1-2; a weak D match, TRBD1 (6 bases). The ends were cut back, 0 bases at V and 3 bases at J, with 14 bases in the middle. Germline V gene sequence: CDR1 LGHNA, CDR2 YSLEER. The CDR3 is 16 amino acids. The CDR3 DNA sequence: TGCGCCAGCAGCCAAGATCTCCGGGGGCGCGACTATGGCTACACCTTC. Its protein is CASSQDLRGRDYGYTF.

V and J are TRBV18 and TRBJ1-1; D not certain. The CDR3 covers 13 residues. V lost 2 bases and J 3 bases, leaving 7 bases between the germline ends. Germline V lookup: CDR1 KGHSH, CDR2 LQKENI. In nucleotides, the CDR3 is TGTGCCAGCTCACCAGGAAGGGACACTGAAGCTTTCTTT. It encodes CASSPGRDTEAFF.

The CDR3 sequence is CASPPRRGSQETQYF. The CDR3 DNA reads as TGTGCCAGCCCCCCCCGGCGGGGCAGCCAAGAGACCCAGTACTTC. The chain employs TRBV28 and TRBJ2-5, with TRBD2 as a possible D gene (6 bases). Germline CDR1 is MDHEN and CDR2 is SYDVKM. Trimming took off 8 bases at V and 1 base at J, with 17 bases between the two ends. This CDR3 spans 15 amino acids.

The table lists this clonotype with a count of one. The chain employs TRBV3-1 and TRBJ1-3, with D unclear. CDR3 length: 15 residues. Trimming stripped 6 bases from V and 3 bases from J, with 15 bases between. Germline V lookup: CDR1 LGHDT, CDR2 YNNKEL (reference sequence). CDR3 amino acids: CASRPRGSIGNTIYF. CDR3 DNA: TGTGCCAGCAGGCCTCGCGGGTCTATTGGAAACACCATATATTTT.

The chain is built from TRBV5-6 and TRBJ2-5; D not resolved. Deletions cut 0 bases from V and 5 bases from J, with 8 bases between. The CDR3 extends over 13 amino acids. CDR1 is SGHDT, CDR2 YYEEEE, per germline. The CDR3 reads CASSLELVETQYF. CDR3 DNA: TGTGCCAGCAGCTTGGAATTAGTCGAGACCCAGTACTTC.

The chain uses TRBV6-1 and TRBJ1-5, with D unclear. Between the trimmed V and J ends, which lost 4 bases and 5 bases, there was a span of 9 bases. This CDR3 has 13 amino acids. Germline CDR1 MNHNS, CDR2 SASEGT. This CDR3 reads CASSVGSDQPQHF. In DNA form, the CDR3 reads TGTGCCAGCAGTGTAGGGAGTGATCAGCCCCAGCATTTT.

The V gene is TRBV6-5, the J gene TRBJ2-2, with D maybe TRBD2 (5 bases). V was trimmed by 0 bases and J by 1 base, leaving 15 bases between them. The CDR3 consists of 18 residues. In germline, CDR1 is MNHEY, CDR2 SVGAGI. The CDR3 sequence: CASSYSKAAMLNTGELFF. In nucleotides, the CDR3 is TGTGCCAGCAGTTACTCGAAAGCGGCTATGTTGAACACCGGGGAGCTGTTTTTT.

V and J are TRBV19 and TRBJ2-1, with TRBD2 identical over 10 bases. V lost 2 bases, J lost 7 bases, and 5 bases stayed unmatched. Germline V gives CDR1 LNHDA, CDR2 SQIVND (reference sequence). The CDR3 loop spans 15 amino acids. This chain's CDR3 is CASSISGRAGNEQFF. CDR3 coding DNA: TGTGCCAGTAGTATAAGCGGGAGGGCCGGGAATGAGCAGTTCTTC.

This chain joins TRBV5-1 and TRBJ2-7, with 12 bases that match TRBD2. The CDR3 extends over 16 amino acids. V lost 0 bases to trimming and J lost 3 bases; unmatched junction nucleotides: 4. The V gene's germline CDR1 is SGHRS and CDR2 YFSETQ. The CDR3 DNA is TGCGCCAGCAGCTTGGTGGGACTAGCGGGTGACTACGAGCAGTACTTC. It translates to CASSLVGLAGDYEQYF.

The CDR3 here is CASSLKGQQETQYF. CDR3 DNA: TGTGCCAGCAGCCTAAAGGGACAGCAAGAGACCCAGTACTTC. The chain employs TRBV3-1 and TRBJ2-5; 7 positions agree with TRBD1. Germline assignment: CDR1 LGHDT and CDR2 YNNKEL (reference sequence). J was trimmed by 2 bases and V by 4 bases; bases with no gene match: 4. The CDR3 has 14 amino acids.

This chain connects TRBV27 to TRBJ2-1; D is perhaps TRBD2 (5 bases). Germline V gene sequence: CDR1 MNHEY, CDR2 SMNVEV (reference sequence). V lost 5 bases to trimming and J lost 6 bases, with 11 bases between them. There are 13 residues in the CDR3. CDR3 sequence (DNA): TGTGCCAGCAGTCGGACTCTCGGCAATGAGCAGTTCTTC. Translated, it gives CASSRTLGNEQFF.

The gene calls are TRBV18 and TRBJ2-3; D is unclear. The V and J ends lost 3 bases and 3 bases respectively, with 10 bases between them. This CDR3 spans 14 amino acids. Germline V gives CDR1 KGHSH, CDR2 LQKENI. The CDR3 is CASSPRTATDTQYF. CDR3 nucleotide sequence: TGTGCCAGCTCACCCCGGACGGCAACAGATACGCAGTATTTT.

The V gene is TRBV6-5, the J gene TRBJ2-1, with unresolved D. Germline CDR1 MNHEY, CDR2 SVGAGI. The CDR3 is made up of 14 amino acids. V shed 0 bases and J shed 7 bases, with 10 bases lying between them. The CDR3 loop reads CASSYSYRNNEQFF. As DNA, the CDR3 is TGTGCCAGCAGTTACTCCTACAGAAATAATGAGCAGTTCTTC.

V usage is TRBV11-2 and J usage is TRBJ2-7, with a possible D match to TRBD1 (7 bases). The CDR3 is made up of 16 amino acids. V was pared by 1 base and J by 2 bases, with 15 bases between. Germline loops: CDR1 SGHAT, CDR2 FQNNGV. CDR3 DNA sequence: TGTGCCAGCAGCTTAGCGGGGCGGGACAGAGCCTACGAGCAGTACTTC. It encodes CASSLAGRDRAYEQYF.

V is TRBV28 and J is TRBJ2-3; TRBD1 might be the D (5 bases). Per germline, CDR1 MDHEN and CDR2 SYDVKM. V shed 8 bases and J shed 6 bases, with 18 bases lying between them. This CDR3 is 14 amino acids long. The CDR3 protein is CASSSGQPVDTQYF. Written as DNA, the CDR3 is TGTGCCAGCTCATCTGGACAACCAGTCGATACGCAGTATTTT.

This sequence joins TRBV28 and TRBJ2-7; maybe TRBD1 (6 bases). Trimming shortened V by 7 bases and J by 3 bases, and 25 bases separated the two germline ends. This CDR3 has 17 amino acids. From germline, CDR1 is MDHEN and CDR2 SYDVKM. CDR3 amino acids: CASNDRVGASRFYEQYF. The CDR3 DNA follows: TGTGCCAGCAATGACCGAGTGGGGGCTAGCAGGTTCTACGAGCAGTACTTC.

The chain carries TRBV30 and TRBJ2-1; D possibly corresponds to TRBD1 (6 bases). The length of the CDR3 is 15 residues. Germline V lookup: CDR1 GTSNPN, CDR2 SVGIG (reference sequence). Trimming pared 2 bases from V and 3 bases from J, leaving 14 bases between. This chain's CDR3 is CAWSRSQGLYNEQFF. CDR3 DNA sequence: TGTGCCTGGAGTAGGAGCCAGGGGCTCTACAATGAGCAGTTCTTC.

V usage is TRBV14 and J usage is TRBJ2-7; no definite D call. This CDR3 has 14 residues. CDR1 SGHDN and CDR2 FVKESK come from the germline V gene. Trimming stripped 2 bases from V and 0 bases from J, with 8 bases between. CDR3 nucleotide sequence: TGTGCCAGCAGCCAAAGTGGGGACTCCTACGAGCAGTACTTC. Translating gives CASSQSGDSYEQYF.

The chain links TRBV12-3 or TRBV12-4 to TRBJ2-2; 8 bases fit TRBD1. The CDR3 length is 14 residues. V lost 5 bases, J lost 5 bases, and 4 bases stayed unmatched. DNA of the CDR3: TGTGCCAGCAGTCGGACAGGGAAAACCGGGGAGCTGTTTTTT. This gives the protein CASSRTGKTGELFF.

This clonotype appeared once. This chain uses TRBV18 with TRBJ2-3; 12 nucleotides agree with TRBD1. Unmatched junction bases numbered 1, after V lost 2 bases and J lost 4 bases. The germline V gene encodes CDR1 KGHSH and CDR2 LQKENI. The CDR3 is 15 amino acids. The CDR3 reads CASSPRDRGPDTQYF. CDR3 sequence (DNA): TGTGCCAGCTCACCAAGGGACAGGGGGCCAGATACGCAGTATTTT. The complete variable domain, with remaining parts taken from reference TRBV18 and TRBJ2-3, reads NAGVMQNPRHLVRRRGQEARLRCSPMKGHSHVYWYRQLPEEGLKFMVYLQKENIIDESGMPKERFSAEFPKEGPSILRIQQVVRGDSAAYFCASSPRDRGPDTQYFGPGTRLTVL.

V usage is TRBV5-4 and J usage is TRBJ1-2, with 9 bases lining up with TRBD1. The CDR3 runs 10 residues. Unmatched junction bases numbered 3, after V lost 10 bases and J lost 8 bases. CDR1 and CDR2 from the germline V gene are SGHNT and YYREEE (reference sequence). CDR3 bases: TGTGCCTGGACAGGGGAAGGCTACACCTTC. Its protein product is CAWTGEGYTF. Drawing the rest from reference TRBV5-4 and TRBJ1-2, the complete variable domain is ETGVTQSPTHLIKTRGQQVTLRCSSQSGHNTVSWYQQALGQGPQFIFQYYREEENGRGNFPPRFSGLQFPNYSSELNVNALELDDSALYLCAWTGEGYTFGSGTRLTVV.